This is a list of T cell receptor beta chains from one sample in a study of cytotoxic CD8 clonotypes in ibrutinib-treated CLL. Measured with immunoSEQ multiplex PCR; TCRdb has only the in-frame clones, and not every one. Here the sample spans about 130,000 clones, around 80% being singletons. The input for sequencing was PBMCs, taken after 24 months of ibrutinib treatment. The receptors stem from a human donor with chronic lymphocytic leukemia. CDR3s include the opening cysteine and the closing phenylalanine or tryptophan. Fields, in order: J gene, D gene, V gene, clone size, CDR3 protein, CDR3 DNA. A D gene is named only where the DNA matches it firmly. Some rows have no size entry. The others give once, few or many, or a class for an expanded clone.

j_gene: TRBJ1-1; d_gene: .; v_gene: TRBV7-6; abundance: few; CDR3aa: CASSLSLNTEAFF; CDR3nt: TGTGCCAGCAGCTTAAGTCTGAACACTGAAGCTTTCTTT
j_gene: TRBJ2-7; d_gene: .; v_gene: TRBV19; abundance: .; CDR3aa: CASSNRPDSQRSYEQYF; CDR3nt: TGTGCCAGTAGTAACCGCCCGGACAGCCAGAGGTCCTACGAGCAGTACTTC
j_gene: TRBJ2-3; d_gene: TRBD2; v_gene: TRBV4-1; abundance: .; CDR3aa: CASSHRMTSGFTDTQYF; CDR3nt: TGCGCCAGCAGCCATCGTATGACTAGCGGGTTCACAGATACGCAGTATTTT
j_gene: TRBJ2-3; d_gene: TRBD2; v_gene: TRBV5-4; abundance: .; CDR3aa: CASSIGGASTDTQYF; CDR3nt: TGTGCCAGCAGCATCGGGGGGGCAAGCACAGATACGCAGTATTTT
j_gene: TRBJ2-7; d_gene: .; v_gene: TRBV30; abundance: .; CDR3aa: CAWGSWGYEQYF; CDR3nt: TGTGCCTGGGGATCGTGGGGTTACGAGCAGTACTTC
j_gene: TRBJ1-5; d_gene: .; v_gene: TRBV9; abundance: .; CDR3aa: CASSVGPHQPQHF; CDR3nt: TGTGCCAGCAGCGTAGGTCCCCATCAGCCCCAGCATTTT
j_gene: TRBJ2-3; d_gene: .; v_gene: TRBV5-1; abundance: .; CDR3aa: CASSDTDTQYF; CDR3nt: TGCGCCAGCAGCGACACAGATACGCAGTATTTT
j_gene: TRBJ1-6; d_gene: .; v_gene: TRBV6-5; abundance: .; CDR3aa: CASRPSGPVNSPLHF; CDR3nt: TGTGCCAGCAGACCGTCGGGGCCGGTTAATTCACCCCTCCACTTT
j_gene: TRBJ1-5; d_gene: TRBD1; v_gene: TRBV6-6; abundance: .; CDR3aa: CASSYSGQVSQPQHF; CDR3nt: TGTGCCAGCAGTTACTCCGGACAGGTCAGTCAGCCCCAGCATTTT
j_gene: TRBJ2-1; d_gene: .; v_gene: TRBV13; abundance: .; CDR3aa: CASSLGLRGQFF; CDR3nt: TGTGCCAGCAGCTTAGGCCTGCGGGGGCAGTTCTTC
j_gene: TRBJ2-2; d_gene: TRBD1; v_gene: TRBV5-5; abundance: .; CDR3aa: CASTLGQAITGELFF; CDR3nt: TGTGCCAGCACGCTCGGACAGGCGATCACCGGGGAGCTGTTTTTT
j_gene: TRBJ1-2; d_gene: .; v_gene: TRBV14; abundance: .; CDR3aa: CASSFEDGPYGYTF; CDR3nt: TGTGCCAGCAGCTTCGAGGACGGACCCTATGGCTACACCTTC
j_gene: TRBJ1-1; d_gene: .; v_gene: TRBV19; abundance: once; CDR3aa: CASSEDRRDTEAFF; CDR3nt: TGTGCCAGTAGTGAGGACAGACGGGACACTGAAGCTTTCTTT
j_gene: TRBJ1-5; d_gene: TRBD1; v_gene: TRBV30; abundance: .; CDR3aa: CAWTPTGGNQPQHF; CDR3nt: TGTGCCTGGACCCCTACAGGGGGCAATCAGCCCCAGCATTTT
j_gene: TRBJ2-1; d_gene: TRBD1; v_gene: TRBV18; abundance: once; CDR3aa: CASSLLRGQGGNEQFF; CDR3nt: TGTGCCAGCTCACTTTTACGGGGACAGGGAGGCAATGAGCAGTTCTTC
j_gene: TRBJ1-2; d_gene: .; v_gene: TRBV9; abundance: .; CDR3aa: CASSADPTIFSDYGYTF; CDR3nt: TGTGCCAGCAGCGCAGATCCGACAATTTTCAGCGACTATGGCTACACCTTC
j_gene: TRBJ2-7; d_gene: .; v_gene: TRBV5-4; abundance: .; CDR3aa: CASSGIWDEQYF; CDR3nt: TGTGCCAGCAGCGGGATCTGGGACGAGCAGTACTTC
j_gene: TRBJ1-5; d_gene: TRBD1; v_gene: TRBV19; abundance: few; CDR3aa: CASSGQGMSTQHF; CDR3nt: TGTGCCAGTAGCGGACAGGGGATGAGTACCCAGCATTTT
j_gene: TRBJ1-6; d_gene: .; v_gene: TRBV7-2; abundance: .; CDR3aa: CASSSGSPLHF; CDR3nt: TGTGCCAGCAGCTCCGGGTCACCCCTCCACTTT
j_gene: TRBJ1-1; d_gene: .; v_gene: TRBV19; abundance: .; CDR3aa: CASSISSAFRETEAFF; CDR3nt: TGTGCCAGTAGTATCTCTTCAGCGTTTCGGGAGACTGAAGCTTTCTTT
j_gene: TRBJ1-2; d_gene: TRBD1; v_gene: TRBV28; abundance: .; CDR3aa: CASKHRGGHYGYTF; CDR3nt: TGTGCCAGCAAGCACAGGGGGGGGCATTATGGCTACACCTTC
j_gene: TRBJ2-1; d_gene: .; v_gene: TRBV18; abundance: .; CDR3aa: CASSARSGPNYLGQFF; CDR3nt: TGTGCCAGCTCAGCACGGTCGGGGCCAAATTATTTAGGGCAGTTCTTC
j_gene: TRBJ2-5; d_gene: TRBD2; v_gene: TRBV7-2; abundance: .; CDR3aa: CASSWGLAGGALHF; CDR3nt: TGTGCCAGCAGCTGGGGACTAGCGGGGGGCGCCCTCCACTTC
j_gene: TRBJ2-7; d_gene: TRBD2; v_gene: TRBV2; abundance: few; CDR3aa: CASSVTRLADTYEQYF; CDR3nt: TGTGCCAGCAGTGTCACGAGGCTAGCGGACACCTACGAGCAGTACTTC
j_gene: TRBJ1-1; d_gene: .; v_gene: TRBV20-1; abundance: few; CDR3aa: CSASKGEAFF; CDR3nt: TGCAGTGCGTCTAAAGGTGAAGCTTTCTTT
j_gene: TRBJ2-2; d_gene: TRBD1; v_gene: TRBV28; abundance: .; CDR3aa: CASNKGQGFNTGELFF; CDR3nt: TGTGCCAGCAATAAAGGACAGGGGTTTAACACCGGGGAGCTGTTTTTT
j_gene: TRBJ2-5; d_gene: .; v_gene: TRBV11-2; abundance: once; CDR3aa: CASSLQETQYF; CDR3nt: TGTGCCAGCAGCTTACAAGAGACCCAGTACTTC
j_gene: TRBJ1-3; d_gene: .; v_gene: TRBV28; abundance: .; CDR3aa: CASSPPQGVSGNTIYF; CDR3nt: TGTGCCAGCAGCCCACCCCAGGGTGTTTCTGGAAACACCATATATTTT
j_gene: TRBJ1-1; d_gene: TRBD1; v_gene: TRBV6-1; abundance: .; CDR3aa: CASSEGRTGLTTEAFF; CDR3nt: TGTGCCAGCAGTGAAGGGAGGACAGGCCTGACCACTGAAGCTTTCTTT
j_gene: TRBJ2-7; d_gene: .; v_gene: TRBV27; abundance: .; CDR3aa: CASSLSNGGSYEQYF; CDR3nt: TGTGCCAGCAGTTTATCGAACGGGGGATCCTACGAGCAGTACTTC
j_gene: TRBJ2-1; d_gene: .; v_gene: TRBV7-3; abundance: once; CDR3aa: CASGRAGFGEQFF; CDR3nt: TGTGCCAGCGGACGGGCAGGGTTTGGGGAGCAGTTCTTC
j_gene: TRBJ2-7; d_gene: .; v_gene: TRBV7-2; abundance: .; CDR3aa: CASSLRGQTPYEQYF; CDR3nt: TGTGCCAGCAGCTTAAGGGGACAAACCCCCTACGAGCAGTACTTC
j_gene: TRBJ2-2; d_gene: .; v_gene: TRBV9; abundance: .; CDR3aa: CASSVASLNRGRLSGELFF; CDR3nt: TGTGCCAGCAGCGTAGCCTCCTTGAATCGGGGGCGACTTTCCGGGGAGCTGTTTTTT
j_gene: TRBJ1-1; d_gene: TRBD1; v_gene: TRBV5-1; abundance: .; CDR3aa: CASSLGDRLNTEAFF; CDR3nt: TGCGCCAGCAGCTTGGGGGACAGACTGAATACTGAAGCTTTCTTT
j_gene: TRBJ1-2; d_gene: .; v_gene: TRBV5-4; abundance: few; CDR3aa: CASSLDSNYGYTF; CDR3nt: TGTGCCAGCAGCTTGGATTCTAACTATGGCTACACCTTC
j_gene: TRBJ1-2; d_gene: .; v_gene: TRBV15; abundance: .; CDR3aa: CATSRDTPAGNGYTF; CDR3nt: TGTGCCACCAGCAGAGATACCCCGGCAGGGAATGGCTACACCTTC
j_gene: TRBJ2-7; d_gene: TRBD1; v_gene: TRBV18; abundance: .; CDR3aa: CASSPGPDRVNEQYF; CDR3nt: TGTGCCAGCTCACCGGGCCCTGACAGGGTGAACGAGCAGTACTTC